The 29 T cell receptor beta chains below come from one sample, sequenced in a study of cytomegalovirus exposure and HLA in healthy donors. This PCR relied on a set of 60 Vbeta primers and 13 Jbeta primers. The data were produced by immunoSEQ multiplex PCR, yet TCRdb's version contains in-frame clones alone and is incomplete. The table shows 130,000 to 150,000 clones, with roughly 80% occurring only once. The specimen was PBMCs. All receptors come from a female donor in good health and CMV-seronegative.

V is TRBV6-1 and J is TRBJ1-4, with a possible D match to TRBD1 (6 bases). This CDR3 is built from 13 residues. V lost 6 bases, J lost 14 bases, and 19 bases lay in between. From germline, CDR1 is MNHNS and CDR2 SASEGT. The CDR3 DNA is TGTGCCAGCAGAAAATGGACAGAACCGAGGCTGTTTTTT. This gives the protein CASRKWTEPRLFF.

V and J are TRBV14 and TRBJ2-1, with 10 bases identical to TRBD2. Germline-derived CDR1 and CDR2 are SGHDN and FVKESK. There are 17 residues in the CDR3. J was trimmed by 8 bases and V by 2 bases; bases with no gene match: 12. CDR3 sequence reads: CASSQSADTSGIDEQFF. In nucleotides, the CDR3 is TGTGCCAGCAGCCAATCGGCGGATACTAGCGGGATCGATGAGCAGTTCTTC. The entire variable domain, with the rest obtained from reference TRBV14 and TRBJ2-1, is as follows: EAGVTQFPSHSVIEKGQTVTLRCDPISGHDNLYWYRRVMGKEIKFLLHFVKESKQDESGMPNNRFLAERTGGTYSTLKVQPAELEDSGVYFCASSQSADTSGIDEQFFGPGTRLTVL.

The CDR3 protein is CASSHPGLAGGPITYNEQFF. CDR3 bases: TGTGCCAGCAGCCATCCGGGACTAGCGGGGGGGCCAATTACCTACAATGAGCAGTTCTTC. The gene calls are TRBV7-3 and TRBJ2-1, with 16 nucleotides matching TRBD2. The CDR3 loop spans 20 amino acids. The J segment lost 2 bases and the V segment lost 5 bases, leaving 12 bases of the junction unmatched. The germline CDR1 and CDR2 sequences are SGHTA and FQGTGA. The full variable domain, with the rest looked up from reference TRBV7-3 and TRBJ2-1, is GAGVSQTPSNKVTEKGKYVELRCDPISGHTALYWYRQSLGQGPEFLIYFQGTGAADDSGLPNDRFFAVRPEGSVSTLKIQRTERGDSAVYLCASSHPGLAGGPITYNEQFFGPGTRLTVL.

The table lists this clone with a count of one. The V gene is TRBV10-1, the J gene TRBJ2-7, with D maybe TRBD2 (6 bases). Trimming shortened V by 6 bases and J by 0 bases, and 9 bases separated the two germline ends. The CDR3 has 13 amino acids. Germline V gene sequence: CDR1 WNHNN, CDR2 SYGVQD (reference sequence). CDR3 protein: CASRSSGSYEQYF. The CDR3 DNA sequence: TGCGCCAGCAGGAGTAGCGGCTCCTACGAGCAGTACTTC.

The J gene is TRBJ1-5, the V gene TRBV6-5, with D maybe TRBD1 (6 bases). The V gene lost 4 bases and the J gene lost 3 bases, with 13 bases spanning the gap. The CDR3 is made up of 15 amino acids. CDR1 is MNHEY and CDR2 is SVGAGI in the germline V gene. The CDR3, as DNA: TGTGCCAGCAGTTCCTCAACAGGGAACAATCAGCCCCAGCATTTT. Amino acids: CASSSSTGNNQPQHF.

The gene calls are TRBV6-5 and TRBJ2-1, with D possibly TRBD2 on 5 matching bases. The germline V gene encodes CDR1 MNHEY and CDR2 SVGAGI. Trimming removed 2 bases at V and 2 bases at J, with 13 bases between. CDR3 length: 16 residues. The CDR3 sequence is CASSYIRGAPYNEQFF. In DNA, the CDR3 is TGTGCCAGCAGTTACATCCGGGGAGCTCCCTACAATGAGCAGTTCTTC.

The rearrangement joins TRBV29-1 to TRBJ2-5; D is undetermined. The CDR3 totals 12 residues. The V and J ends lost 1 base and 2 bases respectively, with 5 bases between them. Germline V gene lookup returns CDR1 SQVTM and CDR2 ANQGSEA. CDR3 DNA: TGCAGCGTTGAAGGGCCACAAGAGACCCAGTACTTC. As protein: CSVEGPQETQYF.

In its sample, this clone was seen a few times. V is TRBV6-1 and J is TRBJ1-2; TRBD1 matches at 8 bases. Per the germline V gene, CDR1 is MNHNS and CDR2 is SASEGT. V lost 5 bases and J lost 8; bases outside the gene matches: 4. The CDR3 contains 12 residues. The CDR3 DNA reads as TGTGCCAGCAGTCCCCGGACAGGGGGCTACACCTTC. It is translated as CASSPRTGGYTF.

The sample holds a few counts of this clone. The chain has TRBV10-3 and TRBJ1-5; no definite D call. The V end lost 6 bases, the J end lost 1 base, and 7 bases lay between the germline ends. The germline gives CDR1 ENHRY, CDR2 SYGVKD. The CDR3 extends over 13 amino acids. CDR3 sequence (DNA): TGTGCCATCAGCCGGGAGAGCAATCAGCCCCAGCATTTT. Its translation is CAISRESNQPQHF.

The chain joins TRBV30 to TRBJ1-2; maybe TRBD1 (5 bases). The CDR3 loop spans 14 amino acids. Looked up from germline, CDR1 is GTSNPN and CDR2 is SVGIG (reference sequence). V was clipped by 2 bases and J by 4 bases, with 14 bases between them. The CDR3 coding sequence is TGTGCCTGGAGTCGCGGGACCCGGCGCTATGGCTACACCTTC. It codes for CAWSRGTRRYGYTF.

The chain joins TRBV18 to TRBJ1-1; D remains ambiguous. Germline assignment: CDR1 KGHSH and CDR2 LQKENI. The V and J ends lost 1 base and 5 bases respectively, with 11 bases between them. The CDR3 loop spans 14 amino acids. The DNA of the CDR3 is TGTGCCAGCTCACCACTCCCCGGCGGTACTGAAGCTTTCTTT. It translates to CASSPLPGGTEAFF.

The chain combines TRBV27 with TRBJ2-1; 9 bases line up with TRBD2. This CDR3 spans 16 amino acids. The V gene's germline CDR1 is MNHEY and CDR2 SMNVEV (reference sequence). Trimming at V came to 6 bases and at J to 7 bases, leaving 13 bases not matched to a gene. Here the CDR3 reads CASSSVAGVVKNEQFF. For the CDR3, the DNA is TGTGCCAGCAGCTCAGTAGCGGGAGTAGTTAAAAATGAGCAGTTCTTC.

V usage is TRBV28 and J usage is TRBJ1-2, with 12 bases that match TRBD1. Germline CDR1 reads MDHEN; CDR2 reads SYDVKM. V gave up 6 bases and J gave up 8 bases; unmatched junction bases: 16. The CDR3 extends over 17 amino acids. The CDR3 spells CASSEGQGAYYKGGYTF. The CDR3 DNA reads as TGTGCCAGCAGCGAGGGACAGGGGGCCTACTATAAAGGAGGCTACACCTTC.

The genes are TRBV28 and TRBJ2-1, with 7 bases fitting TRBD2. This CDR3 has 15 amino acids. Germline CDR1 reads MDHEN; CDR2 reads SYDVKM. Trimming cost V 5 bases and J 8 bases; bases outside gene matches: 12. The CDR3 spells CASSRGGAIFDEQFF. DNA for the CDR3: TGTGCCAGCAGTCGCGGGGGAGCGATTTTCGATGAGCAGTTCTTC.

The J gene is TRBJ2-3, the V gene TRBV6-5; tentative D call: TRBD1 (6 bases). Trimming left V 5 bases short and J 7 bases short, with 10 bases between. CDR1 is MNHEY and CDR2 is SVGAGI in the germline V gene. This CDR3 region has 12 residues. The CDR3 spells CASSRTGHTQYF. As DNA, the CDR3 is TGTGCCAGCAGTCGAACAGGGCATACGCAGTATTTT.

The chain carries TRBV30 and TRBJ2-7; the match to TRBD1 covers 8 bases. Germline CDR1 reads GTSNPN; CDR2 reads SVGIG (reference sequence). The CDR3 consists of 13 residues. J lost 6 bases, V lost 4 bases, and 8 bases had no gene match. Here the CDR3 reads CAWMRQGSGEQYF. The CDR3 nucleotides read TGTGCCTGGATGAGACAGGGGTCCGGCGAGCAGTACTTC.

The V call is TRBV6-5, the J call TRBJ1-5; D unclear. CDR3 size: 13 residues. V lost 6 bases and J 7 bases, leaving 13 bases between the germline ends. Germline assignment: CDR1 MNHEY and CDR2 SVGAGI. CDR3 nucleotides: TGTGCCAGCAGCTCCCTCGCCGGGCAGCCCCAGCATTTT. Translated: CASSSLAGQPQHF.

This CDR3 reads CASSIDRGRAAFF. CDR3 DNA sequence: TGTGCCAGTAGTATAGATCGGGGGAGAGCCGCTTTCTTT. The rearrangement links TRBV19 to TRBJ1-1; the D gene is possibly TRBD1 (5 bases). Trimming took 0 bases from V and 11 from J, leaving 13 bases between them. In germline, CDR1 is LNHDA, CDR2 SQIVND (reference sequence). The CDR3 has 13 residues.

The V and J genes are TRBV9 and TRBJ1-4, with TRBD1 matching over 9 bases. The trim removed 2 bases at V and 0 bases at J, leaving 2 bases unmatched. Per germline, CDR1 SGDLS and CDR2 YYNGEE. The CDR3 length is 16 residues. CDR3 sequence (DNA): TGTGCCAGCAGCGTGGACAGGGGCTCAACTAATGAAAAACTGTTTTTT. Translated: CASSVDRGSTNEKLFF. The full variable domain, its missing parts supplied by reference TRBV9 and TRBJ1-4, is DSGVTQTPKHLITATGQRVTLRCSPRSGDLSVYWYQQSLDQGLQFLIQYYNGEERAKGNILERFSAQQFPDLHSELNLSSLELGDSALYFCASSVDRGSTNEKLFFGSGTQLSVL.

This CDR3 is CASSLIRLYGYTF. The CDR3 DNA reads TGTGCCAGCAGCTTGATCAGGCTCTATGGCTACACCTTC. The chain couples TRBV5-6 to TRBJ1-2; no clear D gene. The CDR3 has 13 residues. Trimming pared 1 base from V and 4 bases from J, leaving 8 bases between. From germline, CDR1 is SGHDT and CDR2 YYEEEE.

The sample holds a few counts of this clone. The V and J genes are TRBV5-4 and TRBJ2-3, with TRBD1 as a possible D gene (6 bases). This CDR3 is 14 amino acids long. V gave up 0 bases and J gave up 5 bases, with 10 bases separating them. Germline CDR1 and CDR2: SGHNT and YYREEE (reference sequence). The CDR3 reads CASSLADRLDTQYF. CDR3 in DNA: TGTGCCAGCAGCTTGGCCGACAGGTTAGATACGCAGTATTTT.

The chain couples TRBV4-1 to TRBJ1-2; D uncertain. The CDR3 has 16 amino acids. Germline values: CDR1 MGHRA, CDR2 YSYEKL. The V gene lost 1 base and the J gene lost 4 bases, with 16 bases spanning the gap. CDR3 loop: CASSQGLLANLYGYTF. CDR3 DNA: TGCGCCAGCAGCCAAGGGCTTTTAGCGAACCTCTATGGCTACACCTTC.

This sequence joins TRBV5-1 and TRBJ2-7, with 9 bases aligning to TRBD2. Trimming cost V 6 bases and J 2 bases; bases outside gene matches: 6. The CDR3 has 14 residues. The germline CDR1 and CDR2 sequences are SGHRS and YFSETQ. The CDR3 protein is CASKWSSGAYEQYF. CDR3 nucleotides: TGCGCCAGCAAGTGGTCTAGCGGGGCCTACGAGCAGTACTTC.

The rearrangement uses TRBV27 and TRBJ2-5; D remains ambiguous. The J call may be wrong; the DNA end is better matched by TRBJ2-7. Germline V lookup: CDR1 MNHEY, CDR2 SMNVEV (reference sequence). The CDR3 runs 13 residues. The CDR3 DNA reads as TGTGCCAGCAGTTTAGGGCAGTCCTACGAGCAGTACTTC. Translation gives CASSLGQSYEQYF.

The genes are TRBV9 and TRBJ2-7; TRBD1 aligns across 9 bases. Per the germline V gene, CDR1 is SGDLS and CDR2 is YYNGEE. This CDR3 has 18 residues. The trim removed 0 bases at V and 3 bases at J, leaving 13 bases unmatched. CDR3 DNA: TGTGCCAGCAGCGTAGGAACCGGGACAGGGTTTCCTCTCTACGAGCAGTACTTC. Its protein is CASSVGTGTGFPLYEQYF.

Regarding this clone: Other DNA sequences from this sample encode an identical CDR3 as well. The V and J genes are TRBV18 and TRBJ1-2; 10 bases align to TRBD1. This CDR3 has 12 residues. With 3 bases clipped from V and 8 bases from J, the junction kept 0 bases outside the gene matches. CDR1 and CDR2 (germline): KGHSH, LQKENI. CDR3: CASSPTGGGYTF. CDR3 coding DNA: TGTGCCAGCTCACCGACAGGGGGCGGCTACACCTTC.

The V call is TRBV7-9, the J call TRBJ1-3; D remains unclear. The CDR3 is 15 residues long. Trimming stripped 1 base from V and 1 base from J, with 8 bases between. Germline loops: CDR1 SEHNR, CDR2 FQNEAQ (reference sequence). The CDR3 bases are TGTGCCAGCAGCTTAGTTGAGGGTTCTGGAAACACCATATATTTT. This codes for CASSLVEGSGNTIYF.

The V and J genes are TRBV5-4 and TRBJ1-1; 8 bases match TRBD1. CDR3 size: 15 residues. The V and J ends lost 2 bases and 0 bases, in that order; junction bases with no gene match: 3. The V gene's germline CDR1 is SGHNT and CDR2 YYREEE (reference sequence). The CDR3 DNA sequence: TGTGCCAGCAGCTTATACAGGGGGGTGAACACTGAAGCTTTCTTT. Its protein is CASSLYRGVNTEAFF. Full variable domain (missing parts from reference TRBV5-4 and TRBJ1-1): ETGVTQSPTHLIKTRGQQVTLRCSSQSGHNTVSWYQQALGQGPQFIFQYYREEENGRGNFPPRFSGLQFPNYSSELNVNALELDDSALYLCASSLYRGVNTEAFFGQGTRLTVV.

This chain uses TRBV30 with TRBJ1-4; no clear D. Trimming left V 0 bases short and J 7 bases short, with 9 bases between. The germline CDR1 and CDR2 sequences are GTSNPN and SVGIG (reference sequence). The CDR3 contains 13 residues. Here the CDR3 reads CAWSVLAGEKLFF. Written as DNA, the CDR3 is TGTGCCTGGAGTGTACTCGCGGGTGAAAAACTGTTTTTT.